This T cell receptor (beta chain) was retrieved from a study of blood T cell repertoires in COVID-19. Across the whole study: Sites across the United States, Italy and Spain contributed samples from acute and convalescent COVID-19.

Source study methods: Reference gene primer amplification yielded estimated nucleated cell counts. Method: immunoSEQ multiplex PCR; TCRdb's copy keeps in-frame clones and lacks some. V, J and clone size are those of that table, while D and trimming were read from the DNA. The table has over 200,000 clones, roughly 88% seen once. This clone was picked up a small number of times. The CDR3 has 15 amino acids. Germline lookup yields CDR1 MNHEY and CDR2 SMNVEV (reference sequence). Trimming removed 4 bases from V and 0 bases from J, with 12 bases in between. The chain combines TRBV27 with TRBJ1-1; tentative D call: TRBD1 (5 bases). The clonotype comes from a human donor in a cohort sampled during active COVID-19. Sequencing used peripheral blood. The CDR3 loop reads CASSSTGRVNTEAFF. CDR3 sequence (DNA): TGTGCCAGCAGTTCAACAGGTAGGGTGAACACTGAAGCTTTCTTT.